This is a list of T cell receptor beta chains from one sample in a study of shared clonotypes between healthy human individuals. Some clones are missing from TCRdb's copy, which holds only in-frame ones; the method was immunoSEQ multiplex PCR. The data contain about 2.4 million clones, 93% of them singletons. Sequenced material: naive CD4+ T cells from PBMCs. The origin of the receptors is a man aged 18 to 30 in good health. Some clones in this sample may be carry-over from other donors' samples. Both conserved end residues are part of each CDR3. The D gene is left open where the match is weak. Clone size is shown for a subset of rows, as once, few, many or a class of expanded clone.

CDR3: CASRGRDRAKNIQYF
DNA: TGTGCCAGCAGGGGCCGGGACAGGGCCAAAAACATTCAGTACTTC
J: TRBJ2-4
D: TRBD1
V: TRBV2
size: NA

CDR3: CAWSVRRGQGYSNQPQHF
DNA: TGTGCCTGGAGTGTAAGGAGGGGACAGGGTTATAGCAATCAGCCCCAGCATTTT
J: TRBJ1-5
D: TRBD1
V: TRBV30
size: NA

CDR3: CASSATESVRFTYEQYF
DNA: TGTGCCAGCAGCGCAACCGAGAGCGTCCGGTTCACCTACGAGCAGTACTTC
J: TRBJ2-7
D: NA
V: TRBV9
size: NA

CDR3: CASSEWQGTETQYF
DNA: TGTGCCAGCAGTGAGTGGCAGGGTACCGAGACCCAGTACTTC
J: TRBJ2-5
D: NA
V: TRBV2
size: NA

CDR3: CASSLGGRARNEQFF
DNA: TGTGCCAGCAGTTTGGGAGGGAGGGCCCGGAATGAGCAGTTCTTC
J: TRBJ2-1
D: TRBD2
V: TRBV28
size: NA

CDR3: CASSQTPDRGNQPQHF
DNA: TGCGCCAGCAGCCAAACGCCGGACAGGGGCAATCAGCCCCAGCATTTT
J: TRBJ1-5
D: TRBD1
V: TRBV4-1
size: once

CDR3: CASSSPGLGRLDTQYF
DNA: TGTGCCAGCAGTTCCCCGGGACTAGGTCGTTTGGATACGCAGTATTTT
J: TRBJ2-3
D: TRBD2
V: TRBV28
size: NA

CDR3: CASSEKRTGSPNQPQHF
DNA: TGTGCCAGCAGTGAAAAGAGGACAGGGAGCCCCAATCAGCCCCAGCATTTT
J: TRBJ1-5
D: TRBD1
V: TRBV6-1
size: NA

CDR3: CASSQWDRVGAGYTF
DNA: TGTGCCAGCAGCCAGTGGGACAGGGTCGGGGCTGGCTACACCTTC
J: TRBJ1-2
D: TRBD1
V: TRBV5-4
size: NA

CDR3: CASSQLTSTDTQYF
DNA: TGTGCCAGCAGCCAACTCACTTCCACAGATACGCAGTATTTT
J: TRBJ2-3
D: NA
V: TRBV27
size: NA

CDR3: CASSLDRGGSYEQYF
DNA: TGTGCCAGCAGCTTGGACAGGGGTGGTTCCTACGAGCAGTACTTC
J: TRBJ2-7
D: TRBD1
V: TRBV7-2
size: NA

CDR3: CATSDRQGGTGNTIYF
DNA: TGTGCCACCAGCGATCGACAGGGGGGGACTGGAAACACCATATATTTT
J: TRBJ1-3
D: TRBD1
V: TRBV15
size: NA

CDR3: CASRITIGANSPLHF
DNA: TGTGCCAGCAGAATAACTATAGGGGCGAATTCACCCCTCCACTTT
J: TRBJ1-6
D: NA
V: TRBV6-1
size: once

CDR3: CASSSTGGGQPQHF
DNA: TGTGCCAGTAGTTCTACAGGGGGGGGTCAGCCCCAGCATTTT
J: TRBJ1-5
D: TRBD1
V: TRBV19
size: once

CDR3: CASSFGGAWGDGYTF
DNA: TGTGCCAGCAGTTTTGGGGGCGCATGGGGAGATGGCTACACCTTC
J: TRBJ1-2
D: NA
V: TRBV28
size: NA

CDR3: CASSPRTGGDEQFF
DNA: TGTGCCAGCAGTCCCCGGACAGGGGGCGATGAGCAGTTCTTC
J: TRBJ2-1
D: TRBD1
V: TRBV27
size: NA

CDR3: CASSARGDNGANVLTF
DNA: TGTGCCAGCAGCGCCCGGGGGGACAATGGGGCCAACGTCCTGACTTTC
J: TRBJ2-6
D: NA
V: TRBV9
size: NA

CDR3: CASSLRTSGRQNIQYF
DNA: TGCGCCAGCAGCCTTAGGACTAGCGGGAGGCAAAACATTCAGTACTTC
J: TRBJ2-4
D: TRBD2
V: TRBV4-3
size: NA

CDR3: CASSPTTTGELFF
DNA: TGTGCCAGCAGTCCTACGACGACCGGGGAGCTGTTTTTT
J: TRBJ2-2
D: NA
V: TRBV28
size: NA

CDR3: CSVASWETQYF
DNA: TGCAGCGTTGCGTCATGGGAGACCCAGTACTTC
J: TRBJ2-5
D: NA
V: TRBV29-1
size: NA

CDR3: CASSLSRPGGDTQYF
DNA: TGTGCCAGCAGCTTAAGCCGACCTGGGGGAGATACGCAGTATTTT
J: TRBJ2-3
D: NA
V: TRBV7-2
size: NA

CDR3: CASRTEGISSYGYTF
DNA: TGTGCCAGCAGAACAGAAGGGATTTCCTCCTATGGCTACACCTTC
J: TRBJ1-2
D: NA
V: TRBV2
size: NA

CDR3: CAWSVGGSYEQYF
DNA: TGTGCCTGGAGTGTGGGCGGCTCCTACGAGCAGTACTTC
J: TRBJ2-7
D: NA
V: TRBV30
size: once

CDR3: CASSRPRVQTQYF
DNA: TGTGCCAGCAGTCGCCCCAGGGTGCAGACCCAGTACTTC
J: TRBJ2-5
D: NA
V: TRBV28
size: NA

CDR3: CARRWNEQFF
DNA: TGTGCCAGACGGTGGAATGAGCAGTTCTTC
J: TRBJ2-1
D: NA
V: TRBV5-3
size: NA

CDR3: CSVEEPGLQYEQYF
DNA: TGCAGCGTTGAAGAACCGGGACTACAATACGAGCAGTACTTC
J: TRBJ2-7
D: TRBD2
V: TRBV29-1
size: NA

CDR3: CSVSGTAGSNQPQHF
DNA: TGCAGCGTTTCCGGGACCGCCGGAAGCAATCAGCCCCAGCATTTT
J: TRBJ1-5
D: NA
V: TRBV29-1
size: NA

CDR3: CASSPNTAQGGGYTF
DNA: TGTGCCAGCAGCCCCAATACTGCCCAGGGTGGCGGCTACACCTTC
J: TRBJ1-2
D: NA
V: TRBV5-6
size: NA

CDR3: CASSLSSSGYGGYTF
DNA: TGTGCCAGCAGCTTGTCCAGTTCGGGGTATGGAGGCTACACCTTC
J: TRBJ1-2
D: NA
V: TRBV5-4
size: NA

CDR3: CASSAVGQADTQYF
DNA: TGCGCCAGCAGCGCGGTCGGACAGGCAGATACGCAGTATTTT
J: TRBJ2-3
D: TRBD1
V: TRBV5-1
size: NA

CDR3: CASSLGPVTQYF
DNA: TGTGCCAGCAGCTTAGGGCCCGTTACGCAGTATTTT
J: TRBJ2-3
D: NA
V: TRBV11-2
size: NA

CDR3: CASSKGLAGGFTYEQYF
DNA: TGCGCCAGCAGCAAGGGACTAGCGGGAGGATTTACCTACGAGCAGTACTTC
J: TRBJ2-7
D: TRBD2
V: TRBV5-1
size: NA

CDR3: CASSNREPSNTGELFF
DNA: TGCGCCAGCAGCAACAGGGAGCCTTCGAACACCGGGGAGCTGTTTTTT
J: TRBJ2-2
D: NA
V: TRBV5-1
size: NA

CDR3: CASSLQDSLSGEQYF
DNA: TGCGCCAGCAGCTTGCAGGACAGCCTAAGCGGCGAGCAGTACTTC
J: TRBJ2-7
D: NA
V: TRBV5-1
size: NA

CDR3: CASSLAFASGATGELFF
DNA: TGTGCCAGCAGCTTGGCCTTCGCTAGCGGGGCCACCGGGGAGCTGTTTTTT
J: TRBJ2-2
D: TRBD2
V: TRBV5-4
size: NA

CDR3: CASAGQANTEAFF
DNA: TGTGCCAGTGCCGGGCAGGCTAACACTGAAGCTTTCTTT
J: TRBJ1-1
D: NA
V: TRBV19
size: NA

CDR3: CAWSGLLVVGELFF
DNA: TGTGCCTGGAGTGGTCTGCTAGTAGTGGGGGAGCTGTTTTTT
J: TRBJ2-2
D: NA
V: TRBV30
size: once

CDR3: CASSQDRGPKGDEQYF
DNA: TGCGCCAGCAGTCAGGACAGGGGCCCTAAAGGGGACGAGCAGTACTTC
J: TRBJ2-7
D: TRBD1
V: TRBV23-1
size: NA

CDR3: CASRATGGGGYTF
DNA: TGTGCCAGCAGGGCAACAGGGGGCGGTGGCTACACCTTC
J: TRBJ1-2
D: TRBD1
V: TRBV6-1
size: NA

CDR3: CASSVKAQYF
DNA: TGTGCCAGCAGTGTTAAAGCGCAGTATTTT
J: TRBJ2-3
D: NA
V: TRBV2
size: NA

CDR3: CASSPASFGVRGSYEQYF
DNA: TGTGCCAGCAGCCCCGCGAGTTTTGGTGTTCGGGGATCCTACGAGCAGTACTTC
J: TRBJ2-7
D: NA
V: TRBV5-4
size: once

CDR3: CASSDIVAREQYF
DNA: TGTGCCAGCAGTGATATCGTGGCGCGGGAGCAGTACTTC
J: TRBJ2-7
D: NA
V: TRBV25-1
size: NA

CDR3: CASSYRMGDNQPQHF
DNA: TGTGCCAGCAGTTACAGGATGGGTGACAATCAGCCCCAGCATTTT
J: TRBJ1-5
D: NA
V: TRBV6-5
size: once

CDR3: CAISESAGYNTGELFF
DNA: TGTGCCATCAGTGAGTCGGCGGGATATAATACCGGGGAGCTGTTTTTT
J: TRBJ2-2
D: NA
V: TRBV10-3
size: NA

CDR3: CASWGTAETQYF
DNA: TGTGCCAGCTGGGGGACAGCCGAGACCCAGTACTTC
J: TRBJ2-5
D: TRBD1
V: TRBV27
size: NA

CDR3: CASSLARVADTQYF
DNA: TGTGCCAGCAGCTTGGCTAGGGTTGCAGATACGCAGTATTTT
J: TRBJ2-3
D: NA
V: TRBV7-2
size: NA

CDR3: CASSPPGLAYNEQFF
DNA: TGTGCCAGCTCACCACCGGGACTAGCCTACAATGAGCAGTTCTTC
J: TRBJ2-1
D: TRBD2
V: TRBV18
size: NA

CDR3: CASSSTGTGSSGANVLTF
DNA: TGCGCCAGCAGCTCCACCGGGACGGGGAGCTCTGGGGCCAACGTCCTGACTTTC
J: TRBJ2-6
D: NA
V: TRBV5-1
size: NA